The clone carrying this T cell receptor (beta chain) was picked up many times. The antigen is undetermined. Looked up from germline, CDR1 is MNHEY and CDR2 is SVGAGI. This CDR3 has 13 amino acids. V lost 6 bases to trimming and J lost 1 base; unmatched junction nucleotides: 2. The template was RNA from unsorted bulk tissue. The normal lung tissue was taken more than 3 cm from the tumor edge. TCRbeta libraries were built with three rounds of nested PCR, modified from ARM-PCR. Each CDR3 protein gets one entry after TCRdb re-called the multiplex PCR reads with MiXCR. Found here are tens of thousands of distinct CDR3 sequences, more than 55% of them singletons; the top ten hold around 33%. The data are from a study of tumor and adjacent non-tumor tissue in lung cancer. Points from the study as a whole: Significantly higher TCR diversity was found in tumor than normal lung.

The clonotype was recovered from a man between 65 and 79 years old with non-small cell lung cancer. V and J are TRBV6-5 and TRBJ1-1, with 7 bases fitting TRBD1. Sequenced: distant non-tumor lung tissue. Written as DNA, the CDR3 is TGTGCCAGCAGGGGGACAGCGAACACTGAAGCTTTCTTT. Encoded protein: CASRGTANTEAFF.